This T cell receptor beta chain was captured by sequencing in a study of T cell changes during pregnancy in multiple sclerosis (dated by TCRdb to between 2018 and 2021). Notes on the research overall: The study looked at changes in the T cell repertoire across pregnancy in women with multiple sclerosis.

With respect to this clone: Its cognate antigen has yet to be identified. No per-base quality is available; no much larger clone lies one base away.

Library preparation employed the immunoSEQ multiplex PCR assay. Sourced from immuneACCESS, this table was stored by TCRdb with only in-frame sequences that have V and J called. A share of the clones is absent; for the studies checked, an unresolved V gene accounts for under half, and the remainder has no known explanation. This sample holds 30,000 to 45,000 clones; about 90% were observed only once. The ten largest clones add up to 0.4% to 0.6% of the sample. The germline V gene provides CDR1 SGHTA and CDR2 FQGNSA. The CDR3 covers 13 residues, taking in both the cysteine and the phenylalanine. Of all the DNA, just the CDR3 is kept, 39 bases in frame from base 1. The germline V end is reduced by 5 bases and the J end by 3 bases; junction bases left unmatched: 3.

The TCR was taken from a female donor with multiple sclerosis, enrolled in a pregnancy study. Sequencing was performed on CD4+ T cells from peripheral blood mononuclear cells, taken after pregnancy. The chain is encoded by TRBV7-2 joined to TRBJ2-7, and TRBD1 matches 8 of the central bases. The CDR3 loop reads CASSRTGNYEQYF. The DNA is TGTGCCAGCAGCCGGACAGGGAACTACGAGCAGTACTTC. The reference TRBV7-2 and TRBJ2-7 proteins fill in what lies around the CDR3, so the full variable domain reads GAGVSQSPSNKVTEKGKDVELRCDPISGHTALYWYRQSLGQGLEFLIYFQGNSAPDKSGLPSDRFSAERTGGSVSTLTIQRTQQEDSAVYLCASSRTGNYEQYFGPGTRLTVT.